This TCR beta chain was identified during a study of T cells expressing NK-cell markers. With UMIs, 5'RACE template switching was used to make TCR beta cDNA. TCRdb reprocessed the 5' RACE reads and reports one entry per CDR3 protein, with no DNA. This sample contains 200,000 to 300,000 distinct CDR3 sequences. The CDR3 consists of 15 residues. Germline lookup yields CDR1 MNHNS and CDR2 SASEGT. The rearrangement links TRBV6-1 to TRBJ1-5; the TCRdb D gene call, TRBD1, has no DNA to confirm it. Specimen: blood T cells: a sorted CD56 or NKG2C T cell subset, CD4+ or CD8+ T cells, or bulk PBMC T cells (not recorded which). This receptor was taken from a man aged 18 to 29 in good health. The CDR3 here is CATRRGGSGHQPQHF.